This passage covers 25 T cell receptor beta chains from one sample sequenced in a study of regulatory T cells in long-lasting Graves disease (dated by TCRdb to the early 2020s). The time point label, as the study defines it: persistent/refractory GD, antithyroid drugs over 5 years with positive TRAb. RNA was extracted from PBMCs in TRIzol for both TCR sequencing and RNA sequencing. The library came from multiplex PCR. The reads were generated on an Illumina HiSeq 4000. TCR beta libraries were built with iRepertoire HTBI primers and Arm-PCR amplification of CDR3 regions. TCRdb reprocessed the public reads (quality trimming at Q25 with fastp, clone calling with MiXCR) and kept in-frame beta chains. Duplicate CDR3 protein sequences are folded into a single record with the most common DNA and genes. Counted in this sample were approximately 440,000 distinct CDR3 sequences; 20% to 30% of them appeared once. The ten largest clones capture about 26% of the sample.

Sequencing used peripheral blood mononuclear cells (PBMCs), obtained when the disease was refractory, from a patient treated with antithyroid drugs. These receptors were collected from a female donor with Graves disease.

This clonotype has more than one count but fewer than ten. CDR3 loop: CASSSPGQGASRNTEAFF. CDR3 DNA: TGCGCCAGCAGCTCGCCGGGACAGGGGGCGTCGAGGAACACTGAAGCTTTCTTT. V gene TRBV5-1 combines with J gene TRBJ1-1; 12 bases match TRBD1. The CDR3 is made up of 18 amino acids. The junction had 10 bases not matched to a gene; V was cut back by 3 bases and J by 1 base. From germline, CDR1 is SGHRS and CDR2 YFSETQ.

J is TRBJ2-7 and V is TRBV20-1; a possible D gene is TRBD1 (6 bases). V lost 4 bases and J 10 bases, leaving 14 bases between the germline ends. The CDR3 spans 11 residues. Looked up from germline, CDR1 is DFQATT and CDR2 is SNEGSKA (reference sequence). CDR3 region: CSATRQDRQYF. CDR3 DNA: TGCAGTGCTACGAGACAGGATCGACAGTACTTC.

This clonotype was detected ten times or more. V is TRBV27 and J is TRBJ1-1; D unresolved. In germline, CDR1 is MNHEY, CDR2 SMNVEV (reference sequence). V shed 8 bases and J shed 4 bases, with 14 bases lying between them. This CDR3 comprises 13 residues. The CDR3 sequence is CASLTGSGTEAFF. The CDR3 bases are TGTGCCAGCCTGACGGGGTCGGGCACTGAAGCTTTCTTT.

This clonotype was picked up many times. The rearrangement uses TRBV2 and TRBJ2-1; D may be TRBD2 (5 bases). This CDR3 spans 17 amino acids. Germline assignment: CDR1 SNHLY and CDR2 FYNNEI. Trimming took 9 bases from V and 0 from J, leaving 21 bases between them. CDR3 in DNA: TGTGCCAGTTCCTGGACTCCACTCAACATCTCCTACAATGAGCAGTTCTTC. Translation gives CASSWTPLNISYNEQFF.

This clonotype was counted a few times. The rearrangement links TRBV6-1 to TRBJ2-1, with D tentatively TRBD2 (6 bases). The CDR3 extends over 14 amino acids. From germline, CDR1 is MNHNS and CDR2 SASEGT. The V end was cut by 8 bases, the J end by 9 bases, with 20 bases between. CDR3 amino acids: CASAYGGLGAEQFF. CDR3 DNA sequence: TGTGCCAGCGCCTACGGGGGACTGGGCGCTGAGCAGTTCTTC.

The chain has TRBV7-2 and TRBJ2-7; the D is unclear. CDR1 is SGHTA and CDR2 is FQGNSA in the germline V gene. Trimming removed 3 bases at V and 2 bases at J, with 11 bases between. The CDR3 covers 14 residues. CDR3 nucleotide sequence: TGTGCCAGCAGCTTGTCAAAGGGCGCCTACGAGCAGTACTTC. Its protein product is CASSLSKGAYEQYF.

The CDR3 is CASRELSGTQGNEQFF. CDR3 sequence (DNA): TGTGCCAGCAGGGAACTTTCCGGGACCCAGGGGAATGAGCAGTTCTTC. This rearrangement joins TRBV7-2 to TRBJ2-1, with a tentative D call TRBD1 (6 bases). The CDR3 runs 16 residues. V was cut by 6 bases and J by 7 bases, with 22 bases left in between. Per the germline V gene, CDR1 is SGHTA and CDR2 is FQGNSA.

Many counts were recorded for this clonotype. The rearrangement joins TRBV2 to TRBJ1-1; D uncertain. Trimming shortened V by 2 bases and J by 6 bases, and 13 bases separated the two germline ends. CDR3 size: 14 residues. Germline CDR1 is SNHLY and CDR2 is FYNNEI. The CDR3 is CASSETPSGAEAFF. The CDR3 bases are TGTGCCAGCAGTGAAACCCCCAGTGGGGCTGAAGCTTTCTTT.

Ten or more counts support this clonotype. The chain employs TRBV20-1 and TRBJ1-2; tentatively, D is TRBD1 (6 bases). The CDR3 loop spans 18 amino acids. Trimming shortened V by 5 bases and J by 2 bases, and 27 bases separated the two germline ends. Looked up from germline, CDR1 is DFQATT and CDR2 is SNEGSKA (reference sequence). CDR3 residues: CSASPGGAAAGWNYGYTF. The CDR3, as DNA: TGCAGTGCTTCCCCGGGGGGGGCGGCAGCAGGCTGGAACTATGGCTACACCTTC.

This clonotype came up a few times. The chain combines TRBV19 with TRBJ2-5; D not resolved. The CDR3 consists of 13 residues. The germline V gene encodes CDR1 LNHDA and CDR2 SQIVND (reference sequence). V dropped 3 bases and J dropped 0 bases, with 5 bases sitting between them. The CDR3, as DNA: TGTGCCAGTAGTATCACAAACCAAGAGACCCAGTACTTC. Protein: CASSITNQETQYF.

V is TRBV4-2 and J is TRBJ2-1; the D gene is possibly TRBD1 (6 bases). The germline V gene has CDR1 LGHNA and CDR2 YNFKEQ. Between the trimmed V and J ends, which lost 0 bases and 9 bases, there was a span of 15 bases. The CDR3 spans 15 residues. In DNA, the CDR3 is TGTGCCAGCAGCCAAGAAGCAGGGCGACAGGTTGAGCAGTTCTTC. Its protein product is CASSQEAGRQVEQFF.

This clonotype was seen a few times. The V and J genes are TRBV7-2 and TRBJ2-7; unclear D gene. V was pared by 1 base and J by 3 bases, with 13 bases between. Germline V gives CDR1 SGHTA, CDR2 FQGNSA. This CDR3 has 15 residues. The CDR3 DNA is TGTGCCAGCAGCTTAGACTCTTATAGTAGCTACGAGCAGTACTTC. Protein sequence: CASSLDSYSSYEQYF.

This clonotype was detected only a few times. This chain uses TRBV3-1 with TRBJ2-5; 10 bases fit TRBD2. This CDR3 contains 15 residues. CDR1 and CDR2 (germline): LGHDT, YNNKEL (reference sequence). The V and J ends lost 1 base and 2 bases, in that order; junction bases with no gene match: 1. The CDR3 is CASSQGLAGQETQYF. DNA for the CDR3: TGTGCCAGCAGCCAAGGACTAGCGGGTCAAGAGACCCAGTACTTC.

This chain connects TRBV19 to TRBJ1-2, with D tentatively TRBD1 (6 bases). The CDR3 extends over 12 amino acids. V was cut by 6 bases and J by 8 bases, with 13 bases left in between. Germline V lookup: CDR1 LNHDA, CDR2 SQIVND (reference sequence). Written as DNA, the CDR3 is TGTGCCAGTAGCAACACAGGGTACGGCTACACCTTC. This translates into CASSNTGYGYTF.

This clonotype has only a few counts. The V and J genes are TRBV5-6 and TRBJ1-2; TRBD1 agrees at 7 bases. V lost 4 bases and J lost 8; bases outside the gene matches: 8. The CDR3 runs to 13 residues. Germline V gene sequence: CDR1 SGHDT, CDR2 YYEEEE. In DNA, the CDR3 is TGTGCCAGCAGCCAGGGGGGGGCGCGAGGCTACACCTTC. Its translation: CASSQGGARGYTF.

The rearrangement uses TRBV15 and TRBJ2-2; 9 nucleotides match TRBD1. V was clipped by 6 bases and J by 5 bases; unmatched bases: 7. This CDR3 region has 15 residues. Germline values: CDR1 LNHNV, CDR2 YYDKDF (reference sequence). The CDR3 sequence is CATRPRQGVTGELFF. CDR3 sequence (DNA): TGTGCCACCAGACCTCGACAGGGGGTAACCGGGGAGCTGTTTTTT.

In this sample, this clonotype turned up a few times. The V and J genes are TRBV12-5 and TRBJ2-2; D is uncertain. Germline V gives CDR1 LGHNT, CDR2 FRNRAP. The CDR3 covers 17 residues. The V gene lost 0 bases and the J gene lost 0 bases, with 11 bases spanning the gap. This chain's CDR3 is CASGLVLSQPNTGELFF. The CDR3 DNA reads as TGTGCTAGTGGTTTGGTACTTTCCCAGCCGAACACCGGGGAGCTGTTTTTT.

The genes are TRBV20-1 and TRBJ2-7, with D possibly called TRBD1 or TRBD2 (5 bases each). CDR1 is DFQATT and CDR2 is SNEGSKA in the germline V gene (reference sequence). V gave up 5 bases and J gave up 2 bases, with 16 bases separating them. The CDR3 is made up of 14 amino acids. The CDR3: CSASSGTSPYEQYF. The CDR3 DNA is TGCAGTGCTTCTTCCGGGACCAGCCCCTACGAGCAGTACTTC.

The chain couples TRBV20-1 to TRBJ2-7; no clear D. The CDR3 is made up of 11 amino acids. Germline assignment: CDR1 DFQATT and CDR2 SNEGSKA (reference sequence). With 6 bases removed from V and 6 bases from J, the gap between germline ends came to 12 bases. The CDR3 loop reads CSAQAAVEQYF. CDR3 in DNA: TGCAGTGCCCAGGCGGCGGTCGAGCAGTACTTC.

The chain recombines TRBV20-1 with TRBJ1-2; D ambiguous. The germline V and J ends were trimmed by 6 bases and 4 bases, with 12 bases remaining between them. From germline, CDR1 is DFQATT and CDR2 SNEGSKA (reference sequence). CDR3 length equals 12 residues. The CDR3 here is CSAARDGYGYTF. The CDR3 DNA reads TGCAGTGCAGCGAGGGATGGCTATGGCTACACCTTC.

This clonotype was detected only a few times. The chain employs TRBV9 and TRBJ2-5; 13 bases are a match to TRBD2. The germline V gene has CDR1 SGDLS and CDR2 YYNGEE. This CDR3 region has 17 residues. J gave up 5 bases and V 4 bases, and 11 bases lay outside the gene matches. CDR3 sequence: CASSSRTSGSTGETQYF. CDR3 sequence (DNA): TGTGCCAGCAGCTCCAGGACTAGCGGGAGTACCGGTGAGACCCAGTACTTC.

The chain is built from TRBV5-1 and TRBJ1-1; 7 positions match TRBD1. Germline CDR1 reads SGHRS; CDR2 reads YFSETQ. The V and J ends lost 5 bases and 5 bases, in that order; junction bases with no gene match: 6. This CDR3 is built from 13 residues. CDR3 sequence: CASRFTGATEAFF. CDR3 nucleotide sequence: TGCGCCAGCAGGTTTACAGGGGCGACTGAAGCTTTCTTT.

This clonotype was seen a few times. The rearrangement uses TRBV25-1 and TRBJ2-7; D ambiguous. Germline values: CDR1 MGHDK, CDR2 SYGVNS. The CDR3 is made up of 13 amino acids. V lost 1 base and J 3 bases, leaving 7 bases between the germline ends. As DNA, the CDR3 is TGTGCCAGCAGTGAATTCAAGGGCTACGAGCAGTACTTC. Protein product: CASSEFKGYEQYF.

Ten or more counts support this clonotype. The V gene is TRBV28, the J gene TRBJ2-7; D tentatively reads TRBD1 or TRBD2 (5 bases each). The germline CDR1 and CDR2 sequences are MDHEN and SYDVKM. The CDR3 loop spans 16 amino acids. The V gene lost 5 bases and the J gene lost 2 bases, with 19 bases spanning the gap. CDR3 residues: CASSPWPDQGAYEQYF. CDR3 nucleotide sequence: TGTGCCAGCAGTCCTTGGCCAGACCAGGGAGCCTACGAGCAGTACTTC. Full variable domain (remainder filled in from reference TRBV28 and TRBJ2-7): DVKVTQSSRYLVKRTGEKVFLECVQDMDHENMFWYRQDPGLGLRLIYFSYDVKMKEKGDIPEGYSVSREKKERFSLILESASTNQTSMYLCASSPWPDQGAYEQYFGPGTRLTVT.

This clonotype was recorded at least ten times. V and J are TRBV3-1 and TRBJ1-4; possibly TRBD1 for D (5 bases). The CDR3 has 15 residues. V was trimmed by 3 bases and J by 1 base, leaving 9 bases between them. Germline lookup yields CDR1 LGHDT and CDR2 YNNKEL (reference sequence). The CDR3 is CASSQRRGTNEKLFF. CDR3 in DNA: TGTGCCAGCAGCCAGCGGAGGGGAACTAATGAAAAACTGTTTTTT.